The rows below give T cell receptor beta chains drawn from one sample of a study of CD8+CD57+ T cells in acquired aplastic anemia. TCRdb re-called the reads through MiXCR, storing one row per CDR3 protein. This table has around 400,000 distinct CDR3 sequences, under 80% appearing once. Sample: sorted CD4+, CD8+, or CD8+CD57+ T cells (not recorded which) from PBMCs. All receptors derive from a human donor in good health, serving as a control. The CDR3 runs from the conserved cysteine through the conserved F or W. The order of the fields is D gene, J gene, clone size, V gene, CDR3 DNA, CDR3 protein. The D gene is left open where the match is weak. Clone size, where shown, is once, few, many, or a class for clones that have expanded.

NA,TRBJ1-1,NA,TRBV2,TGTGCCAACAACATTTATGCGACGGGCACTGAAGCTTTCTTT,CANNIYATGTEAFF
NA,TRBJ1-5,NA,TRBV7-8,TGTGCCAGCAGTTATGCGAATGGCAATCAGCCTCCGCATTTT,CASSYANGNQPPHF
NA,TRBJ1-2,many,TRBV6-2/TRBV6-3,TGTGCCAGCAGGGCAGGGTGGAACTATGGCTACACCTTC,CASRAGWNYGYTF
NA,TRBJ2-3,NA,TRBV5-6,TGTGCCAGCAGCTTGGGAAAGCGGAGGGACACAGATACGCAGTATTTT,CASSLGKRRDTDTQYF
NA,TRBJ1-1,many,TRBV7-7,TGTGCTAGCAGCTTAGCCCCGGACAGTGAAGCTTTCTTT,CASSLAPDSEAFF
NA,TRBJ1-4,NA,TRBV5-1,TGCGCCAGCAGCTTGGAAGGGGCAACTAATGAAAAACTGTTTTTT,CASSLEGATNEKLFF
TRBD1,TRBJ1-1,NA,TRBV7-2,TGTGCCAGCAGCGTTGGGACAGGGGACACTGAAGCTTTCTTT,CASSVGTGDTEAFF
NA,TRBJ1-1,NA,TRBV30,TGTGCCTGGAGTGGTGGGGCTGGGACTGAAGCTTTCTTT,CAWSGGAGTEAFF
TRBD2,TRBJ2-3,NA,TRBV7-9,TGTGCCAGCGGCTCTAGCGGGGGTACCTACGCGCAGTACTTT,CASGSSGGTYAQYF
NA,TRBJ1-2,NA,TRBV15,TGTGCCACGGGGGCAGGGGATGGCCACACCTTC,CATGAGDGHTF
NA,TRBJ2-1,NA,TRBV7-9,TGTGCCAGCAATCTAGGGAAGCTACATGAGCAGTTTTTC,CASNLGKLHEQFF
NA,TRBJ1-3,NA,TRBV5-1,TGCGCCAGCAGCCATTTGCAGGGGACTGGTGGAAACACCATATATTTT,CASSHLQGTGGNTIYF
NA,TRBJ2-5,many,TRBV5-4,TGTGCCAGCAGTGTCCGGCTTCGGGAAGAGACCCAGTACTTC,CASSVRLREETQYF
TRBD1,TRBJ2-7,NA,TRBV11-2,TGTGCCAGCAGACGATTAGGGACAGCCTACGAGCAGTACTTC,CASRRLGTAYEQYF
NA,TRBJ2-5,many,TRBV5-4,TGTGCCAGCAGCTTGGAAGGGGTAGAGACCCAGTACTTC,CASSLEGVETQYF
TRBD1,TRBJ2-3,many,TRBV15,TGTGCCACCAGCAGAGATCGGGACAGAAGCACAGATACGCAGTATTTT,CATSRDRDRSTDTQYF
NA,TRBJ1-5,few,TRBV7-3,TGTGCCAGCATTGGAGGGCGCAATCAGCCCCCGCATTTT,CASIGGRNQPPHF
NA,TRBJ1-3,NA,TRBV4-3,TGCGCCAGCAGCCAAGAGGGTAACAGTAACACCATATATTTT,CASSQEGNSNTIYF
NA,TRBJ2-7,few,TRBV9,TGTGCCAGCAGCGCTCGGACGGGCAGGTGGGAGCAGTACTTC,CASSARTGRWEQYF
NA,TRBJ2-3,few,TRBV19,TGTGCCAGTAGTATGGGGATCGACACAGATACGCAGTATTTT,CASSMGIDTDTQYF
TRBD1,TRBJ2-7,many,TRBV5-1,TGCGCCAGCAGCTTGGCTCGGACAGGCGTCGGCGAGCAGTACTTC,CASSLARTGVGEQYF
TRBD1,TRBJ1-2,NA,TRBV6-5,TGTGCCAGCAGTACCCGGACAGGGTTAGCCTATGGCTACACCTTC,CASSTRTGLAYGYTF
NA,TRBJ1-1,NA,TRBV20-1,TGCAGTGCTAGAACCCCCCCAAGTACTAACACTGAAGCTTTCTTT,CSARTPPSTNTEAFF
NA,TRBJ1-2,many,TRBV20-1,TGCAGTGCTGCGGTGGGGGGCAACTATGGCTACACCTTC,CSAAVGGNYGYTF
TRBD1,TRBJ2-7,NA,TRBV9,TGTGCCAGTAGTATAGGGGGACAGGGAGCCTACGAGCAGTACTTC,CASSIGGQGAYEQYF
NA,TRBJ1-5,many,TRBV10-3,TGTGCCATCAGTGAGTCGGGGGGGGTGACGCCCCAGCATTTT,CAISESGGVTPQHF
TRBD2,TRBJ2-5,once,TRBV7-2,TGTGCCAGCAGCGTAGCTCGCGGGGGGACCGAGGACTTC,CASSVARGGTEDF
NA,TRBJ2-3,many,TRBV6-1,TGTGCCAGCACCGGGACCCTCCCCGGGGGCACAGATACGCAGTATTTT,CASTGTLPGGTDTQYF
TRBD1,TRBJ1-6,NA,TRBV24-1,TGTGCCACCCTCGGACAGGGGAATTCACCCCTCCACTTT,CATLGQGNSPLHF
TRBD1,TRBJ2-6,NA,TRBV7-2,TGTGCCAGCAGCCCGGGACAGCTCCTAACATTC,CASSPGQLLTF
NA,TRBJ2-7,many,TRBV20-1,TGCAGTGCTAGAGGGGCGGTCGGGGGTGCCTACGAGCAGTACTTC,CSARGAVGGAYEQYF
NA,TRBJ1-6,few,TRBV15,TGTGCCACCAGCACCCGGACGGGGGTTAATTCACCCCTCCACTTT,CATSTRTGVNSPLHF
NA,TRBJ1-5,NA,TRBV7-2,TGTGCCAGCAGCTTAGTGGCCGGAGATAGCAATCAGCCCCAGCATTTT,CASSLVAGDSNQPQHF
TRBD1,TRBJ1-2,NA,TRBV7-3,TGTGCCAGCAGCCAGAGGACAGGGGGGAGGGATGGCTACACCTTC,CASSQRTGGRDGYTF
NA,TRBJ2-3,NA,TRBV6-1,TGTGCCAGCGCAGACGGACTGGACGGGGGTACTACGCAGTATTTT,CASADGLDGGTTQYF
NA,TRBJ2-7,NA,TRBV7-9,TGTGCCAGCAGCTTAGAAACGGGTGCTTATTCCCCCCTCTACTTC,CASSLETGAYSPLYF
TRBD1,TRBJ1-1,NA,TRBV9,TGTGCCAGCAGTGCTAGGACAGGGGGCGAAGCTTTCTTT,CASSARTGGEAFF
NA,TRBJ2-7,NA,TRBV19,TGTGCCAGTAGTATAAGGTTGTTGCCAGCGAACACCGGGGAGCTGTACTTC,CASSIRLLPANTGELYF
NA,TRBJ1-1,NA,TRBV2,TGTGCCAGCAGTGAAGGGAGTTCAGCTTTCTTT,CASSEGSSAFF
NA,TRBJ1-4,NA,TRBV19,TGTGCCAGTAGGTGGGGGGGTGAACAGCTGTTTTTT,CASRWGGEQLFF
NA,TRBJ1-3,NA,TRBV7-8,TGTGCCAGCAGCTCGGTTGCGGGGACGGCTGGAAACACCATATATTTT,CASSSVAGTAGNTIYF
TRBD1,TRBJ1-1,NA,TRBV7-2,TGTGCCAGCAGCCTCCTGACAGGGGGCCGGGGAGCTTTCTTT,CASSLLTGGRGAFF
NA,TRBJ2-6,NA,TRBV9,TGTGCCAGCAGTGAGTCGAGGAGAGGGGGAGGTGCCAACGTCCTGACTTTC,CASSESRRGGGANVLTF
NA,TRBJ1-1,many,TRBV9,TGTGCCAGCAGCCCCCCAGGGACGGGGCGCACTGAAGCTTTCTTT,CASSPPGTGRTEAFF
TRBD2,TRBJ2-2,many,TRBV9,TGTGCCAGCAGCGTAGGAGCCAGCGGGGGGGCGAGCGGGGAGCTGTTTTTT,CASSVGASGGASGELFF
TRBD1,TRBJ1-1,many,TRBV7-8,TGTGCCAGCAGCTCAACCCCGGGACAGTTGAACACTGAAGCTTTCTTT,CASSSTPGQLNTEAFF
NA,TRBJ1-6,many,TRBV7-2,TGTGCCAGCAGCCCCCCCTTGGATAATTCACCCCTCCACTTT,CASSPPLDNSPLHF
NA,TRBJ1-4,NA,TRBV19,TGTGCCAGTAGTAGGGGCGAGGTCGAGGAAAAACTGTTTTTT,CASSRGEVEEKLFF
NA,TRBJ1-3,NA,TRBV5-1,TGCGCCAGCAGCATGGAGGCAGCCCATGAAAACACCATATATTTT,CASSMEAAHENTIYF
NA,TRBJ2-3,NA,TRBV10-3,TGTGCCATCAGTGAGTCTGACTGGGCAGACACAGATACGCAGTATTTT,CAISESDWADTDTQYF
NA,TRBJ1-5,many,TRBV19,TGTGCCAGTAGTTTTGGGCCTAGCAATCAGCCCCAGCATTTT,CASSFGPSNQPQHF
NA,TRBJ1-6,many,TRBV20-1,TGCAGTGCTAGGGGGCAGGAGAATTCACCCCTCCACTTT,CSARGQENSPLHF
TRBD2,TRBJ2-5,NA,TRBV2,TGTGCCAGCAGTGCGCTGCAACCCCCGCTAGCGGATGAAGAGACCCAGTACTTC,CASSALQPPLADEETQYF
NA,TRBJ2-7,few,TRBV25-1,TGTGCCAGCAGTGGTTATTTCGGGAGAGGGGACGAGCAGTACTTC,CASSGYFGRGDEQYF
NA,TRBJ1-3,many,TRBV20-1,TGCAGTGCTAGCTCGTCACAGCTTACTGGAAACACCATATATTTT,CSASSSQLTGNTIYF
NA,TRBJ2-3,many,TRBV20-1,TGCAGTGCACCGACAGGGGCGAGCGGGGCCACAGATACGCAGTATTTT,CSAPTGASGATDTQYF
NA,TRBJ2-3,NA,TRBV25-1,TGCGCCAGCAGCCAAGAGGTGGAGATTTATCACCCGAACACAGATACGCAGTATTTT,CASSQEVEIYHPNTDTQYF
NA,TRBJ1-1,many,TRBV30,TGTGCCTGGAGTGTACGGGACAATGAAGCTTTCTTT,CAWSVRDNEAFF
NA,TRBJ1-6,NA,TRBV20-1,TGCAGTGCTTCCAGCAGGGTAACCTATGCCCTCCACTTT,CSASSRVTYALHF
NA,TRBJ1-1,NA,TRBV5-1,TGCGCCAGCAGCCGACCCTTAATCAGCCCCACTGAAGCTTTCTTT,CASSRPLISPTEAFF